This TCR beta chain is drawn from a study of blood T cell repertoires in COVID-19. Method: immunoSEQ multiplex PCR; TCRdb's copy keeps in-frame clones and lacks some. The sample carries 250,000 to 300,000 clones, around 85% recorded once. Seattle patient enrollment occurred during active infection, with longitudinal follow-up thereafter. Germline-derived CDR1 and CDR2 are SQVTM and ANQGSEA. Germline trimming cut 4 bases from V and 0 bases from J; bases unmatched to any gene: 5. The CDR3 consists of 14 residues. Sequencing used peripheral blood. This sequence originates from a woman in her 30s with COVID-19, enrolled during active disease. This sequence joins TRBV29-1 and TRBJ1-1; 7 nucleotides align to TRBD1. The CDR3 loop is CSVGQRGLNTEAFF. In nucleotides, the CDR3 is TGCAGCGTTGGCCAGAGGGGGCTGAACACTGAAGCTTTCTTT.